This T cell receptor (beta chain) was sequenced for a study of cytomegalovirus exposure and HLA in healthy donors. About the research overall: The approximately 610 first-cohort repertoires shared a platform with the approximately 110 validation repertoires, as reported in a later analysis.

The protocol was immunoSEQ multiplex PCR, while the TCRdb copy is restricted to in-frame clones and leaves out a portion. The sample has tens of thousands of clones, over 85% seen once. This clone was seen once. V lost 7 bases and J lost 3; bases outside the gene matches: 3. The CDR3 runs to 12 residues. CDR1 SGDLS and CDR2 YYNGEE come from the germline V gene. The clonotype originates from a woman in her 30s in good health and CMV-seronegative. The chain links TRBV9 to TRBJ2-7; the match to TRBD1 covers 8 bases. Sequencing was carried out using PBMCs. CDR3 sequence (DNA): TGTGCCAGCGGGACAGGCAACTACGAGCAGTACTTC. It codes for CASGTGNYEQYF.